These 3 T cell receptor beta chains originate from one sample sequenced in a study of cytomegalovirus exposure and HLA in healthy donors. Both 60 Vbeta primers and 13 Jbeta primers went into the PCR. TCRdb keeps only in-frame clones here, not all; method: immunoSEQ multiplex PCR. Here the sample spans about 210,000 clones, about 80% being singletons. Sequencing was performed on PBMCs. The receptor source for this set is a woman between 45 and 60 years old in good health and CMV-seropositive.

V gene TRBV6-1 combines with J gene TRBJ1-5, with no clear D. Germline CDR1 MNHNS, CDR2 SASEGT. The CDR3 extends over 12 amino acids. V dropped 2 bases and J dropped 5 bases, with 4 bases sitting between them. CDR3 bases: TGTGCCAGCAGTGAACGGGATCAGCCCCAGCATTTT. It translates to CASSERDQPQHF.

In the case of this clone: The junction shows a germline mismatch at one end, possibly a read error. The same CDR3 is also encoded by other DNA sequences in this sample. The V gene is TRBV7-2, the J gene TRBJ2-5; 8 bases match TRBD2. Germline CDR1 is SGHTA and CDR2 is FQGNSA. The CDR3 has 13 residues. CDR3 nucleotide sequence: TGTGCCAGCAGCGGGGGACTAGTTGAGACCCAATACTTC. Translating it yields CASSGGLVETQYF.

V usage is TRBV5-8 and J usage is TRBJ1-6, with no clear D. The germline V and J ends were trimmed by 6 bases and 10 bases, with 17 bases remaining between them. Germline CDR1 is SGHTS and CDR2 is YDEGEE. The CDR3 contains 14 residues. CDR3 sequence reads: CASTPQDLGSPLHF. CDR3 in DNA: TGTGCCAGCACCCCCCAAGACCTAGGATCACCCCTCCACTTT.